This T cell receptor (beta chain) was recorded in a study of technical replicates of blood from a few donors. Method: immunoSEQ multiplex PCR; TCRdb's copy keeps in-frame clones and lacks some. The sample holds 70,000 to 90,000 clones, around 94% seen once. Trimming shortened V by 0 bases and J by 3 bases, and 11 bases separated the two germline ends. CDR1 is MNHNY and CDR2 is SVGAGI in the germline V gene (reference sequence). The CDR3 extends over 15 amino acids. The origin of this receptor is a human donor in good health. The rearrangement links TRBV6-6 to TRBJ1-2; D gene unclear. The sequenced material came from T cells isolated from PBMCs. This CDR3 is CASSYSIEGDYGYTF. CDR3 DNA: TGTGCCAGCAGTTACTCGATAGAGGGAGACTATGGCTACACCTTC.